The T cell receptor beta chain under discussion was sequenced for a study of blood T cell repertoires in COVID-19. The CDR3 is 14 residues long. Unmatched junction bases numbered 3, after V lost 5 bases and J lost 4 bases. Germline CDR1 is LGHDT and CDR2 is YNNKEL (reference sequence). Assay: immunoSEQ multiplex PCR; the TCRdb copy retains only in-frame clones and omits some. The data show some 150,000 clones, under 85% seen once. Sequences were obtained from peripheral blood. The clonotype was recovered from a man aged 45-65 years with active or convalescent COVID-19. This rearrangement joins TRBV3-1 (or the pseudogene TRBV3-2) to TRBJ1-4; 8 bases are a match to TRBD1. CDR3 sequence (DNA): TGTGCCAGCAGCGTGGGACAGGATAATGAAAAACTGTTTTTT. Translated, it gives CASSVGQDNEKLFF.